The 26 T cell receptor beta chains below come from one sample, sequenced in a study of blood T cell repertoires in COVID-19. The repertoire was sequenced with immunoSEQ multiplex PCR; TCRdb's copy has only in-frame clones and lacks some. Among 75,000 to 100,000 clones listed, roughly 86% were seen once. Sequencing used peripheral blood. All receptors derive from a human donor in a cohort sampled during active COVID-19.

This sequence joins TRBV3-1 (or the pseudogene TRBV3-2) and TRBJ2-7; D is unresolved. The CDR3 is 15 residues long. CDR1 and CDR2 (germline): LGHDT, YNNKEL (reference sequence). Trimming shortened V by 0 bases and J by 2 bases, and 11 bases separated the two germline ends. CDR3 region: CASSQEVGITYEQYF. CDR3 in DNA: TGTGCCAGCAGCCAAGAAGTGGGCATTACCTACGAGCAGTACTTC.

This clone was detected only once. V and J are TRBV5-4 and TRBJ1-2; TRBD1 aligns across 10 bases. The CDR3 length is 14 residues. With V trimmed by 1 base and J by 8 bases, 5 bases remained unmatched. Germline CDR1 reads SGHNT; CDR2 reads YYREEE (reference sequence). This chain's CDR3 is CASSLWDRGAGYTF. CDR3 DNA: TGTGCCAGCAGCTTGTGGGACAGGGGTGCGGGCTACACCTTC.

The J gene is TRBJ1-2, the V gene TRBV6-5, with D possibly TRBD1 on 6 matching bases. Trimming removed 2 bases from V and 8 bases from J, with 15 bases in between. The CDR3 sequence is 14 residues long. Germline CDR1 and CDR2: MNHEY and SVGAGI. Here the CDR3 reads CASSYTGSVSGYTF. Written as DNA, the CDR3 is TGTGCCAGCAGTTACACAGGGAGTGTTTCGGGCTACACCTTC.

The gene calls are TRBV6-6 and TRBJ1-3; 7 bases are a match to TRBD1. CDR3 length: 16 amino acids. Germline CDR1 and CDR2: MNHNY and SVGAGI (reference sequence). V trimming: 3 bases; J trimming: 2 bases; junction bases outside the gene matches: 7. The CDR3 loop reads CASSYMTGRAGNTIYF. The DNA for the CDR3 is TGTGCCAGCAGTTATATGACAGGGCGGGCTGGAAACACCATATATTTT.

This chain links TRBV3-1 (or the pseudogene TRBV3-2) with TRBJ1-1; 9 nucleotides match TRBD1. The V and J ends lost 1 base and 0 bases, in that order; junction bases with no gene match: 6. Germline V gene sequence: CDR1 LGHDT, CDR2 YNNKEL (reference sequence). The CDR3 sequence is 17 residues long. The CDR3 bases are TGTGCCAGCAGCCAAGCCGGGACAGGGCTCATGAACACTGAAGCTTTCTTT. Residues: CASSQAGTGLMNTEAFF.

This clone was recorded only once. The rearrangement links TRBV6-5 to TRBJ2-7; 8 nucleotides align to TRBD1. Germline CDR1 and CDR2: MNHEY and SVGAGI. This CDR3 region has 14 residues. The V and J ends lost 5 bases and 3 bases, in that order; junction bases with no gene match: 6. The CDR3 sequence: CASSKDREDYEQYF. The CDR3, as DNA: TGTGCCAGCAGTAAGGACAGGGAGGACTACGAGCAGTACTTC.

This chain's CDR3 is CAISLPGQNNYGYTF. The CDR3 DNA sequence: TGTGCCATCAGCTTACCGGGACAGAATAACTATGGCTACACCTTC. The V call is TRBV10-3, the J call TRBJ1-2, with 7 positions matching TRBD1. The CDR3 has 15 residues. CDR1 is ENHRY and CDR2 is SYGVKD in the germline V gene. Trimming cost V 6 bases and J 1 base; bases outside gene matches: 8.

V usage is TRBV11-3 and J usage is TRBJ2-7; TRBD2 matches at 10 bases. There are 14 residues in the CDR3. Germline V gives CDR1 SGHNT, CDR2 YENEEA. V shed 4 bases and J 5 bases; nucleotides not matched to a gene: 5. CDR3 sequence reads: CASSSGLAPDEQYF. For the CDR3, the DNA is TGTGCCAGCAGCTCGGGACTAGCGCCCGACGAGCAGTACTTC.

The chain uses TRBV19 and TRBJ2-1; D remains ambiguous. The CDR3 consists of 13 residues. Germline V CDR1 and CDR2: LNHDA, SQIVND (reference sequence). Trimming cost V 5 bases and J 8 bases, with 13 bases left between them. CDR3 loop: CASSEVVVYEQFF. The DNA of the CDR3 is TGTGCCAGTAGTGAGGTAGTGGTCTATGAGCAGTTCTTC.

The chain links TRBV5-1 to TRBJ2-3; 14 bases map to TRBD2. Trimming took 4 bases from V and 2 from J; bases not matched to a gene: 12. The CDR3 length is 19 residues. Germline V CDR1 and CDR2: SGHRS, YFSETQ. The CDR3 here is CASSGGLGLAGEVTDTQYF. Here the CDR3 DNA reads TGCGCCAGCAGCGGAGGACTGGGACTAGCGGGGGAAGTCACAGATACGCAGTATTTT. The whole variable domain, filled in from reference TRBV5-1 and TRBJ2-3, reads KAGVTQTPRYLIKTRGQQVTLSCSPISGHRSVSWYQQTPGQGLQFLFEYFSETQRNKGNFPGRFSGRQFSNSRSEMNVSTLELGDSALYLCASSGGLGLAGEVTDTQYFGPGTRLTVL.

The gene calls are TRBV6-5 and TRBJ1-1, with 7 nucleotides matching TRBD1. CDR1 is MNHEY and CDR2 is SVGAGI in the germline V gene. The V and J ends lost 5 bases and 1 base, in that order; junction bases with no gene match: 1. The CDR3 has 13 residues. The CDR3 spells CASSRGPNTEAFF. CDR3 nucleotide sequence: TGTGCCAGCAGTAGGGGGCCGAACACTGAAGCTTTCTTT.

Regarding this clone: This sample also contains other DNA sequences that code for the same CDR3. The chain carries TRBV5-1 and TRBJ1-1; 8 nucleotides align to TRBD1. The CDR3 is made up of 12 amino acids. Trimming removed 4 bases from V and 7 bases from J; junction bases left unmatched: 3. The germline V gene has CDR1 SGHRS and CDR2 YFSETQ. The CDR3 DNA follows: TGCGCCAGCAGCCTTGGACAGGGTGAAGCTTTCTTT. Residues: CASSLGQGEAFF.

The chain carries TRBV18 and TRBJ1-5; 11 positions match TRBD1. The CDR3 totals 16 residues. After removal of 3 bases from V and 6 bases from J, the junction contained 7 bases not matched to a gene. CDR1 KGHSH and CDR2 LQKENI come from the germline V gene. CDR3 protein: CASSPGQGVGSQPQHF. CDR3 in DNA: TGTGCCAGCTCACCGGGACAGGGGGTAGGTAGTCAGCCCCAGCATTTT.

The gene calls are TRBV7-2 and TRBJ2-3, with TRBD2 matching over 12 bases. V lost 6 bases to trimming and J lost 5 bases; unmatched junction nucleotides: 9. This CDR3 contains 16 residues. Germline CDR1 and CDR2: SGHTA and FQGNSA. The CDR3 nucleotides read TGTGCCAGCAGTACACTAGCGGGGGGCCTGGGAGATACGCAGTATTTT. Its translation is CASSTLAGGLGDTQYF.

The chain couples TRBV5-1 to TRBJ2-7; D gene uncertain. This CDR3 comprises 13 residues. In germline, CDR1 is SGHRS, CDR2 YFSETQ. V lost 1 base and J lost 9, with 14 bases in between. CDR3 sequence reads: CASSLTIGWWQYF. In nucleotides, the CDR3 is TGCGCCAGCAGCTTGACTATCGGGTGGTGGCAGTACTTC.

This chain uses TRBV27 with TRBJ1-1; maybe TRBD1 (5 bases). The germline CDR1 and CDR2 sequences are MNHEY and SMNVEV (reference sequence). There are 14 residues in the CDR3. V dropped 3 bases and J dropped 3 bases, with 11 bases sitting between them. The CDR3 sequence is CASSFVGEDTEAFF. In DNA form, the CDR3 reads TGTGCCAGCAGTTTTGTAGGGGAAGACACTGAAGCTTTCTTT.

The rearrangement joins TRBV7-9 to TRBJ1-2; TRBD1 aligns across 8 bases. Germline V gene sequence: CDR1 SEHNR, CDR2 FQNEAQ (reference sequence). This CDR3 spans 14 amino acids. Losses at the gene ends were 6 bases for V and 5 bases for J; bases not matched to a gene: 8. The CDR3 reads CASREGQGEYGYTF. In DNA, the CDR3 is TGTGCCAGCAGGGAAGGACAGGGAGAGTATGGCTACACCTTC.

The sample holds a few counts of this clone. The genes are TRBV19 and TRBJ1-6; 7 bases fit TRBD1. Germline assignment: CDR1 LNHDA and CDR2 SQIVND (reference sequence). V lost 7 bases to trimming and J lost 6 bases; unmatched junction nucleotides: 9. This CDR3 comprises 15 residues. The DNA of the CDR3 is TGTGCCAGTAACCCGACAGGGCGAGGTAATTCACCCCTCCACTTT. Translation: CASNPTGRGNSPLHF.

This clone appeared a single time. The chain couples TRBV18 to TRBJ1-3, with 11 bases identical to TRBD1. The CDR3 loop spans 15 amino acids. Trimming cost V 5 bases and J 2 bases; bases outside gene matches: 2. In germline, CDR1 is KGHSH, CDR2 LQKENI. The CDR3 spells CASSSGQGAGNTIYF. Written as DNA, the CDR3 is TGTGCCAGCTCATCGGGACAGGGGGCTGGAAACACCATATATTTT.

This clone has just a few counts. The V and J genes are TRBV3-1 (or the pseudogene TRBV3-2) and TRBJ2-1; 11 nucleotides line up with TRBD1. The CDR3 runs 15 residues. J was trimmed by 2 bases and V by 5 bases; bases with no gene match: 2. Germline values: CDR1 LGHDT, CDR2 YNNKEL (reference sequence). CDR3 DNA: TGTGCCAGCAGCTGGGGACAGGGGGCCTACAATGAGCAGTTCTTC. It specifies CASSWGQGAYNEQFF.

The rearrangement links TRBV10-3 to TRBJ2-5; 9 nucleotides align to TRBD2. Germline loops: CDR1 ENHRY, CDR2 SYGVKD. The CDR3 covers 15 residues. The junction had 12 bases not matched to a gene; V was cut back by 8 bases and J by 5 bases. Here the CDR3 DNA reads TGTGCCATCGGTAGTTCTAGCGGGGTGTCGGAGACCCAGTACTTC. This codes for CAIGSSSGVSETQYF.

The chain employs TRBV19 and TRBJ1-5, with 7 positions matching TRBD1. J was trimmed by 0 bases and V by 6 bases; bases with no gene match: 2. This CDR3 has 14 amino acids. Germline values: CDR1 LNHDA, CDR2 SQIVND (reference sequence). CDR3: CASSGTVSNQPQHF. DNA for the CDR3: TGTGCCAGTAGCGGGACAGTTAGCAATCAGCCCCAGCATTTT. Drawing the rest from reference TRBV19 and TRBJ1-5, the complete variable domain is DGGITQSPKYLFRKEGQNVTLSCEQNLNHDAMYWYRQDPGQGLRLIYYSQIVNDFQKGDIAEGYSVSREKKESFPLTVTSAQKNPTAFYLCASSGTVSNQPQHFGDGTRLSIL.

The rearrangement uses TRBV28 and TRBJ1-2, with D tentatively TRBD1 (6 bases). CDR3 length equals 13 residues. V lost 5 bases, J lost 4 bases, and 11 bases lay in between. Germline V gene data show CDR1 as MDHEN and CDR2 as SYDVKM. CDR3 sequence: CASSNRVTYGYTF. The CDR3 DNA follows: TGTGCCAGCAGTAACAGGGTGACCTATGGCTACACCTTC.

The rearrangement joins TRBV5-1 to TRBJ1-2; 8 bases match TRBD1. The V gene end was trimmed by 0 bases and the J gene end by 3 bases; junction bases not matched to a gene: 1. Germline loops: CDR1 SGHRS, CDR2 YFSETQ. This CDR3 is 14 amino acids long. The CDR3 reads CASSLGDRYYGYTF. The DNA of the CDR3 is TGCGCCAGCAGCTTGGGGGACAGGTACTATGGCTACACCTTC.

This clone turned up a few times. This rearrangement joins TRBV5-1 to TRBJ2-7; TRBD2 is a possible D gene (5 bases). Trimming shortened V by 0 bases and J by 7 bases, and 8 bases separated the two germline ends. From germline, CDR1 is SGHRS and CDR2 YFSETQ. The CDR3 covers 12 residues. The CDR3 protein is CASSLGPGEQYF. The CDR3 nucleotides are TGCGCCAGCAGCTTGGGGCCGGGAGAGCAGTACTTC.

This rearrangement joins TRBV9 to TRBJ2-5; TRBD2 matches 7 bases. There are 13 residues in the CDR3. Per the germline V gene, CDR1 is SGDLS and CDR2 is YYNGEE. Trimming cost V 4 bases and J 2 bases; bases outside gene matches: 2. CDR3 coding DNA: TGTGCCAGCAGCATGCGGGGGCAAGAGACCCAGTACTTC. It encodes CASSMRGQETQYF.